This T cell receptor beta chain was recovered during a study of beta chain features in type 1 diabetes. Study outcomes and limitations: Patients and controls would be equally affected if PCR favored shorter templates. Type 1 diabetes patients showed a moderate but significant shortening of TCRB CDR3s in all four CD4+ subsets. Highly expressing activated T cells could be over-counted with a cDNA template.

The ends were cut back, 4 bases at V and 4 bases at J, with 17 bases in the middle. There are 17 residues in the CDR3. The germline V gene has CDR1 SGHTA and CDR2 FQGNSA. This clone was detected a few times. Its antigen remains unidentified. The entirety of the isolated RNA underwent reverse transcription, so expressed TCRB transcripts were sequenced. The repertoire was sequenced with immunoSEQ multiplex PCR; TCRdb's copy has only in-frame clones and lacks some. The sample yields 600,000 to 750,000 clones, 12% seen once. The sequenced sample consisted of naive CD4+ T cells from blood. The clonotype was recovered from a man under 40 with type 1 diabetes. This chain connects TRBV7-2 to TRBJ2-6, with D unresolved. The chain's CDR3 is CASSWAVGFGGANVLTF. The CDR3 DNA is TGTGCCAGCAGCTGGGCGGTGGGCTTCGGAGGGGCCAACGTCCTGACTTTC. Full variable domain (remainder filled in from reference TRBV7-2 and TRBJ2-6): GAGVSQSPSNKVTEKGKDVELRCDPISGHTALYWYRQSLGQGLEFLIYFQGNSAPDKSGLPSDRFSAERTGGSVSTLTIQRTQQEDSAVYLCASSWAVGFGGANVLTFGAGSRLTVL.